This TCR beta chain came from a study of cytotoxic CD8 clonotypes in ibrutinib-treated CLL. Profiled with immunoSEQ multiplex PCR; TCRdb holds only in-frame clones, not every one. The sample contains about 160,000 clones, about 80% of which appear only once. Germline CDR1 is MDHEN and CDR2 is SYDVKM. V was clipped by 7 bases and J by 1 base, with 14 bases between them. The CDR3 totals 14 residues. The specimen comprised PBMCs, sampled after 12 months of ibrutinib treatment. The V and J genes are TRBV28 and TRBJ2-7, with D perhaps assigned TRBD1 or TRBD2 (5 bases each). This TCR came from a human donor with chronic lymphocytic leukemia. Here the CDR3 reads CASIGPGRSYEQYF. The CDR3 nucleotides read TGTGCCAGCATAGGACCGGGGCGGTCCTACGAGCAGTACTTC.